This T cell receptor (beta chain) came from a study of shared clonotypes between healthy human individuals. The table came from immunoSEQ multiplex PCR; TCRdb's copy has only in-frame clones and leaves some out. Here the sample spans about a million clones, 60% to 85% being singletons. Findings of the study overall: A limitation of the genetic and exposure-history diversity represented arose from few donors.

The germline CDR1 and CDR2 sequences are SGHRS and YFSETQ. Trimming pared 0 bases from V and 2 bases from J, leaving 15 bases between. The CDR3 contains 16 residues. As concerns this clone: What it recognizes is unknown.

The donors were adults (healthy and HIV-negative) with no recent acute infections or vaccinations. All of the donors resided in Nashville, Tennessee, and each was a Caucasian adult. The specimen sequenced was memory CD4+ T cells sorted from blood. Described subset: CD45RA-negative fraction. The receptor was derived from a man between 18 and 35 years old in good health. This chain uses TRBV5-1 with TRBJ2-7; tentative D call: TRBD1 (6 bases). CDR3 residues: CASSLEGQGFTYEQYF. As DNA, the CDR3 is TGCGCCAGCAGCTTGGAGGGCCAGGGGTTCACCTACGAGCAGTACTTC.